Following are 5 T cell receptor beta chains from one sample sequenced in a study of identical twins. Each CDR3 protein is one row after TCRdb ran MiXCR on the 5' RACE reads. The data hold some 240,000 distinct CDR3 sequences, with under 12% observed a single time. The source material was memory T cells sorted from blood. These receptors originate from a man over 45 in good health.

V and J are TRBV5-1 and TRBJ1-2; D remains unclear. Germline assignment: CDR1 SGHRS and CDR2 YFSETQ. This CDR3 comprises 15 residues. V was pared by 0 bases and J by 1 base, with 10 bases between. The DNA of the CDR3 is TGCGCCAGCAGCTTGGGGGCAACCCATAACTATGGCTACACCTTC. The encoded protein is CASSLGATHNYGYTF.

There are many counts of this clonotype. The V gene is TRBV29-1, the J gene TRBJ2-7; 11 bases line up with TRBD1. J gave up 5 bases and V 7 bases, and 7 bases lay outside the gene matches. The length of the CDR3 is 13 residues. CDR1 is SQVTM, CDR2 ANQGSEA, per germline. In nucleotides, the CDR3 is TGCAGCGCCATGCGGGACAGGGGGAACGAGCAGTACTTC. As protein: CSAMRDRGNEQYF.

The table lists this clonotype with many counts. The V call is TRBV6-2 or TRBV6-3, the J call TRBJ2-7; 14 positions agree with TRBD2. V lost 7 bases to trimming and J lost 2 bases; unmatched junction nucleotides: 4. The germline V gene has CDR1 MNHEY and CDR2 SVGEGT. This CDR3 has 15 amino acids. The CDR3 loop is CASTGLAGGAYEQYF. Here the CDR3 DNA reads TGTGCCAGCACCGGACTAGCGGGGGGCGCCTACGAGCAGTACTTC.

V usage is TRBV16 and J usage is TRBJ2-7; a weak D match, TRBD1 (6 bases). The V end lost 4 bases, the J end lost 6 bases, and 16 bases lay between the germline ends. The length of the CDR3 is 14 residues. CDR1 KGHSY and CDR2 FQNENV come from the germline V gene. The CDR3 bases are TGTGCCAGCAGCCTACGGACAGTCGCTCTCGAGCAGTACTTC. This codes for CASSLRTVALEQYF.

The gene calls are TRBV7-2 and TRBJ2-5; 7 bases agree with TRBD1. CDR3 length: 15 residues. The trim removed 4 bases at V and 4 bases at J, leaving 9 bases unmatched. CDR1 is SGHTA and CDR2 is FQGNSA in the germline V gene. The CDR3 nucleotides are TGTGCCAGCAGCTCAACAGGGGTCGATAGAGAGACCCAGTACTTC. This translates into CASSSTGVDRETQYF.